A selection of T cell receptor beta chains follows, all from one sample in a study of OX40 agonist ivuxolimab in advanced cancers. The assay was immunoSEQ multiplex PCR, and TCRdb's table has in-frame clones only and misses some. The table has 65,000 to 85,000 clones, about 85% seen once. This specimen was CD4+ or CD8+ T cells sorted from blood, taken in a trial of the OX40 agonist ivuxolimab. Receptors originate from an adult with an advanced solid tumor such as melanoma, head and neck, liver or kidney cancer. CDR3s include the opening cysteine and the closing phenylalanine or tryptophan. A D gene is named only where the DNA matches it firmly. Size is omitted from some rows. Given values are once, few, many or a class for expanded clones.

CDR3nt: TGTGCCAGCAGCTTAACCATAGCGGCTGAGCAGTTCTTC
CDR3aa: CASSLTIAAEQFF
abundance: .
d_gene: .
v_gene: TRBV7-3
j_gene: TRBJ2-1

CDR3nt: TGTGCCAGCAGCCCACAAATAGCCGGAAACACCATATATTTT
CDR3aa: CASSPQIAGNTIYF
abundance: .
d_gene: .
v_gene: TRBV9
j_gene: TRBJ1-3

CDR3nt: TGCGCCAGCAGCCAAGGGGCAACGCGGGGGACAGGGTTCGTTCACTTC
CDR3aa: CASSQGATRGTGFVHF
abundance: .
d_gene: TRBD1
v_gene: TRBV4-1
j_gene: TRBJ1-2

CDR3nt: TGTGCCAGCAGCTTGCAGGGTTCCTACAATGAGCAGTTCTTC
CDR3aa: CASSLQGSYNEQFF
abundance: .
d_gene: .
v_gene: TRBV5-5
j_gene: TRBJ2-1

CDR3nt: TGTGCCAGCAGCTTAGTAAAAGATTTTACGGGAGGCTACACCTTC
CDR3aa: CASSLVKDFTGGYTF
abundance: .
d_gene: .
v_gene: TRBV7-2
j_gene: TRBJ1-2

CDR3nt: TGTGCCAGCTCACCACCGGTCAGGGGGGATGAGCAGTTCTTC
CDR3aa: CASSPPVRGDEQFF
abundance: few
d_gene: .
v_gene: TRBV18
j_gene: TRBJ2-1

CDR3nt: TGTGCCAGTAGTTTCTCGGGGACAGGGGGCTCTGGTAGCAATCAGCCCCAGCATTTT
CDR3aa: CASSFSGTGGSGSNQPQHF
abundance: .
d_gene: TRBD1
v_gene: TRBV19
j_gene: TRBJ1-5

CDR3nt: TGTGCCAGCAGTCGAAGGGCAGATTCGAACACCGGGGAGCTGTTTTTT
CDR3aa: CASSRRADSNTGELFF
abundance: once
d_gene: .
v_gene: TRBV7-8
j_gene: TRBJ2-2

CDR3nt: TGCGCCAGCAGCCAAGCAGGACTAGCGGACACCTACGAGCAGTACTTC
CDR3aa: CASSQAGLADTYEQYF
abundance: once
d_gene: TRBD2
v_gene: TRBV4-1
j_gene: TRBJ2-7

CDR3nt: TGTGCCAGCACCCAGGGGGACTATGGCTACACCTTC
CDR3aa: CASTQGDYGYTF
abundance: few
d_gene: TRBD1
v_gene: TRBV25-1
j_gene: TRBJ1-2

CDR3nt: TGTGCCAGCAGTTCGACAGGGAACCCCTACGAGCAGTACTTC
CDR3aa: CASSSTGNPYEQYF
abundance: once
d_gene: TRBD1
v_gene: TRBV27
j_gene: TRBJ2-7

CDR3nt: TGTGCCAGCACTAGGGGGATGGTTGCAGATACGCAGTATTTT
CDR3aa: CASTRGMVADTQYF
abundance: few
d_gene: .
v_gene: TRBV6-6
j_gene: TRBJ2-3

CDR3nt: TGTGCCAGCAGCGACAGGTGGAGCACAGATACGCAGTATTTT
CDR3aa: CASSDRWSTDTQYF
abundance: .
d_gene: .
v_gene: TRBV6-5
j_gene: TRBJ2-3

CDR3nt: TGTGCCAGCAGCGGAACAGGGGCTAGAGCTTTCTTT
CDR3aa: CASSGTGARAFF
abundance: .
d_gene: TRBD1
v_gene: TRBV9
j_gene: TRBJ1-1

CDR3nt: TGTGCCAGCAGCTTAGAAGGGGCGGCAGGGGGGTACAATGAGCAGTTCTTC
CDR3aa: CASSLEGAAGGYNEQFF
abundance: .
d_gene: .
v_gene: TRBV7-8
j_gene: TRBJ2-1

CDR3nt: TGTGCCAGCTCAGGGGTAGGGAACGAGCAGTACTTC
CDR3aa: CASSGVGNEQYF
abundance: .
d_gene: .
v_gene: TRBV18
j_gene: TRBJ2-7

CDR3nt: TGTGCCAGCAGTTTTGGTAGGGGAAATCAGCCCCAGCATTTT
CDR3aa: CASSFGRGNQPQHF
abundance: .
d_gene: .
v_gene: TRBV27
j_gene: TRBJ1-5

CDR3nt: TGTGCCAGCTCATCAGGACTAGCGGGGGAAGTAGATACGCAGTATTTT
CDR3aa: CASSSGLAGEVDTQYF
abundance: .
d_gene: TRBD2
v_gene: TRBV18
j_gene: TRBJ2-3

CDR3nt: TGTGCCAGCAGCTTAGTCTTAGCGGGGGGGCTCAATGAGCAGTTCTTC
CDR3aa: CASSLVLAGGLNEQFF
abundance: few
d_gene: TRBD2
v_gene: TRBV7-2
j_gene: TRBJ2-1

CDR3nt: TGTGCCAGCAGTTCCGGTCTCAATCAGCCCCAGCATTTT
CDR3aa: CASSSGLNQPQHF
abundance: .
d_gene: .
v_gene: TRBV2
j_gene: TRBJ1-5

CDR3nt: TGTGCCAGCAGCTTGGCGACGGGAACTGAAGCTTTCTTT
CDR3aa: CASSLATGTEAFF
abundance: .
d_gene: .
v_gene: TRBV5-5
j_gene: TRBJ1-1

CDR3nt: TGTGCCAGCAGCTTAGGAAGGGATAATTCACCCCTCCACTTT
CDR3aa: CASSLGRDNSPLHF
abundance: .
d_gene: .
v_gene: TRBV7-6
j_gene: TRBJ1-6

CDR3nt: TGTGCCAGTAATTGGGACAGGGTTCTTACGCTAGCCAAAAACATTCAGTACTTC
CDR3aa: CASNWDRVLTLAKNIQYF
abundance: .
d_gene: TRBD1
v_gene: TRBV19
j_gene: TRBJ2-4

CDR3nt: TGCGCCAGCAGGTCCGGGACAGGGGCCCCTAGCTCCTACAATGAGCAGTTCTTC
CDR3aa: CASRSGTGAPSSYNEQFF
abundance: .
d_gene: TRBD1
v_gene: TRBV5-1
j_gene: TRBJ2-1

CDR3nt: TGTGCCAGCAGCTTTGCCCACGAGCAGTACTTC
CDR3aa: CASSFAHEQYF
abundance: .
d_gene: .
v_gene: TRBV11-2
j_gene: TRBJ2-7

CDR3nt: TGTGCCAGCTCACCCGGACAGGGCGCTGAAGCTTTCTTT
CDR3aa: CASSPGQGAEAFF
abundance: .
d_gene: TRBD1
v_gene: TRBV18
j_gene: TRBJ1-1

CDR3nt: TGTGCCAGTAACCCCAAGCCAGGGGACTACGAGCAGTACTTC
CDR3aa: CASNPKPGDYEQYF
abundance: .
d_gene: .
v_gene: TRBV19
j_gene: TRBJ2-7

CDR3nt: TGTGCCAGCAGCCAAGTTGGGGCGGAGACCCAGTACTTC
CDR3aa: CASSQVGAETQYF
abundance: .
d_gene: .
v_gene: TRBV14
j_gene: TRBJ2-5

CDR3nt: TGTGCCAGCAGCTTAGCTCAGGGATGGCCCTACAATGAGCAGTTCTTC
CDR3aa: CASSLAQGWPYNEQFF
abundance: .
d_gene: .
v_gene: TRBV11-2
j_gene: TRBJ2-1

CDR3nt: TGTGCCAGCAGCCAGGGTATCATTGGCAATCAGCCCCAGCATTTT
CDR3aa: CASSQGIIGNQPQHF
abundance: .
d_gene: .
v_gene: TRBV14
j_gene: TRBJ1-5

CDR3nt: TGTGCCTGGAACCGGGGGAGCAATGAAAAACTGTTTTTT
CDR3aa: CAWNRGSNEKLFF
abundance: .
d_gene: .
v_gene: TRBV30
j_gene: TRBJ1-4

CDR3nt: TGTGCCAGCTCACCAGCGGCCAACCACAACTCTGGGGCCAACGTCCTGACTTTC
CDR3aa: CASSPAANHNSGANVLTF
abundance: .
d_gene: .
v_gene: TRBV18
j_gene: TRBJ2-6

CDR3nt: TGTGCCAGCAGCTTAGGAGTGGGGGTTGGTGAAAAACTGTTTTTT
CDR3aa: CASSLGVGVGEKLFF
abundance: .
d_gene: .
v_gene: TRBV7-2
j_gene: TRBJ1-4

CDR3nt: TGCGCCAGCATGCCTACTAGCGGGGTCTACGAGCAGTACTTC
CDR3aa: CASMPTSGVYEQYF
abundance: .
d_gene: TRBD2
v_gene: TRBV5-1
j_gene: TRBJ2-7

CDR3nt: TGTGCCAGCAGCCCCGGACCGAACAATCAGCCCCAGCATTTT
CDR3aa: CASSPGPNNQPQHF
abundance: .
d_gene: .
v_gene: TRBV7-2
j_gene: TRBJ1-5

CDR3nt: TGTGCCTGGAGGAGGGGGGCCGGGGGCACCGGGGAGCTGTTTTTT
CDR3aa: CAWRRGAGGTGELFF
abundance: .
d_gene: .
v_gene: TRBV30
j_gene: TRBJ2-2

CDR3nt: TGTGCCATCCGGGCAGGGGGTGACTATGGCTACACCTTC
CDR3aa: CAIRAGGDYGYTF
abundance: .
d_gene: TRBD1
v_gene: TRBV10-3
j_gene: TRBJ1-2

CDR3nt: TGTGCCTGGAGTGGGAGGCGGGAGAGCCGCTACGAGCAGTACTTC
CDR3aa: CAWSGRRESRYEQYF
abundance: .
d_gene: TRBD2
v_gene: TRBV30
j_gene: TRBJ2-7

CDR3nt: TGTGCCAGCAGCCACCTAGGACCAAAAAACTATGGCTACACCTTC
CDR3aa: CASSHLGPKNYGYTF
abundance: .
d_gene: .
v_gene: TRBV5-6
j_gene: TRBJ1-2

CDR3nt: TGTGCCAGCAGCGTACAGGGGGACAATGAGCAGTTCTTC
CDR3aa: CASSVQGDNEQFF
abundance: .
d_gene: TRBD1
v_gene: TRBV9
j_gene: TRBJ2-1

CDR3nt: TGTGCCAGCAGTACCCGGGACAGTCGTGGCTATGGCTACACCTTC
CDR3aa: CASSTRDSRGYGYTF
abundance: .
d_gene: TRBD1
v_gene: TRBV27
j_gene: TRBJ1-2

CDR3nt: TGTGCCAGCTCACCCCGGACAGGGGGCGGTGATTCACCCCTCCACTTT
CDR3aa: CASSPRTGGGDSPLHF
abundance: .
d_gene: TRBD1
v_gene: TRBV18
j_gene: TRBJ1-6

CDR3nt: TGCGCCAGCAGCCAAGATCCCGAGAGAAATGAAAAACTGTTTTTT
CDR3aa: CASSQDPERNEKLFF
abundance: .
d_gene: .
v_gene: TRBV4-3
j_gene: TRBJ1-4

CDR3nt: TGCGCCAGCAGCCAAAGGGACAGGAGTGCGGAGACCCAGTACTTC
CDR3aa: CASSQRDRSAETQYF
abundance: .
d_gene: TRBD1
v_gene: TRBV4-1
j_gene: TRBJ2-5

CDR3nt: TGTGCCAGCAGCCCCGAGAGGGGGCTAAACATTCAGTACTTC
CDR3aa: CASSPERGLNIQYF
abundance: .
d_gene: TRBD1
v_gene: TRBV7-2
j_gene: TRBJ2-4

CDR3nt: TGCGCCAGCAGCTTACGTGCGGATTACGAGCAGTACTTC
CDR3aa: CASSLRADYEQYF
abundance: .
d_gene: .
v_gene: TRBV5-1
j_gene: TRBJ2-7

CDR3nt: TGCGCCAGCAGTGGAGGGGCTCGGACCGGGGAGCTGTTTTTT
CDR3aa: CASSGGARTGELFF
abundance: .
d_gene: .
v_gene: TRBV10-2
j_gene: TRBJ2-2